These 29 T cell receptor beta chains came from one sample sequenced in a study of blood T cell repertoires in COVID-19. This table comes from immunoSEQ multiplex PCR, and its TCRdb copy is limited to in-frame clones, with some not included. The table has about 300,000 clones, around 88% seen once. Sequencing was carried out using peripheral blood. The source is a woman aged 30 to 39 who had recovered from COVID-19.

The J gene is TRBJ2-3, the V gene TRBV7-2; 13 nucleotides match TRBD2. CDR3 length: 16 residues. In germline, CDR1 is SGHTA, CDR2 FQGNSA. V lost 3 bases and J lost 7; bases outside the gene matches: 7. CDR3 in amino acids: CASSFSLAGGLNTQYF. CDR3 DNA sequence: TGTGCCAGCAGCTTTTCACTAGCGGGGGGGCTCAATACGCAGTATTTT.

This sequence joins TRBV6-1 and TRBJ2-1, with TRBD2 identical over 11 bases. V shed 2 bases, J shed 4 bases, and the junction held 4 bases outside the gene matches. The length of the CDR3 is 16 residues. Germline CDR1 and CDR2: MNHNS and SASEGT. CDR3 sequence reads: CASSELAGGLYNEQFF. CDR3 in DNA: TGTGCCAGCAGTGAACTAGCGGGGGGCCTTTACAATGAGCAGTTCTTC.

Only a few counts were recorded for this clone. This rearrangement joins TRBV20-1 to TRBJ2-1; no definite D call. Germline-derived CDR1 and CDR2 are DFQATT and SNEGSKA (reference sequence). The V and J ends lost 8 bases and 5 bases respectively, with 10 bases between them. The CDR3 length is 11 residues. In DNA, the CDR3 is TGCAGTCCAGACTCAAACAATGAGCAGTTCTTC. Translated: CSPDSNNEQFF.

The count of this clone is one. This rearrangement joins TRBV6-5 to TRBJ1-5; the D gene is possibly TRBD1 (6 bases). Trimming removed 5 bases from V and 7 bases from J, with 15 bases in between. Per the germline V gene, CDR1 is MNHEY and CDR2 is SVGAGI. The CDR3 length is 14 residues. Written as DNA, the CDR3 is TGTGCCAGCAGTCCAGACAGGAGGAACCAGCCCCAGCATTTT. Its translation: CASSPDRRNQPQHF.

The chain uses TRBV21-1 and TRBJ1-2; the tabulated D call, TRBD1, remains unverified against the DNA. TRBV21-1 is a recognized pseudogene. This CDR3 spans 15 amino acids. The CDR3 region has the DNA TGTGCCAGCAGCAAAGAAAGACAGGAGAATTATGGCTACACCTTC. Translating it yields CASSKERQENYGYTF.

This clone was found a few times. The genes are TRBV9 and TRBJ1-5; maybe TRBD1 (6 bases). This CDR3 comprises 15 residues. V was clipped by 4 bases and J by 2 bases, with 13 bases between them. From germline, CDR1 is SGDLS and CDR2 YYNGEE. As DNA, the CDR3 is TGTGCCAGCAGCCCCGATTCAGGGGGCAATCAGCCCCAGCATTTT. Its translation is CASSPDSGGNQPQHF.

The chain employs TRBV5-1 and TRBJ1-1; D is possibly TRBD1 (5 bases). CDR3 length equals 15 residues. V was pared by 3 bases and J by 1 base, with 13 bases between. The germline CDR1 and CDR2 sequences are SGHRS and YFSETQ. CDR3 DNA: TGCGCCAGCAGCTACCCTCGGCAGGGGAACACTGAAGCTTTCTTT. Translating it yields CASSYPRQGNTEAFF.

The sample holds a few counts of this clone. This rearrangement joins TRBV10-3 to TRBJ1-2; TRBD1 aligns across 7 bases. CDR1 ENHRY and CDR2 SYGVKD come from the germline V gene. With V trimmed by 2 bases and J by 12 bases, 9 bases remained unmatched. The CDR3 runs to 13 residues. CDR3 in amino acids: CAISEGDRPPHTF. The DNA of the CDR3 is TGTGCCATCAGTGAGGGGGACAGACCCCCCCACACCTTC.

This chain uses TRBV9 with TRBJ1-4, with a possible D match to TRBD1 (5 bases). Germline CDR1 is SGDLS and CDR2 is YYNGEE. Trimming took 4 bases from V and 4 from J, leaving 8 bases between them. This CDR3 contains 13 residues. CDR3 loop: CASSLDSNEKLFF. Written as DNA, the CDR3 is TGTGCCAGCAGCCTAGACAGTAATGAAAAACTGTTTTTT.

The CDR3 DNA is TGTGCCAGCAGTGAATTGTTGCAGGGGCTGGAGCAGTTCTTC. Its translation: CASSELLQGLEQFF. The V gene is TRBV2, the J gene TRBJ2-1, with D possibly matching TRBD1 (6 bases). This CDR3 has 14 amino acids. The germline gives CDR1 SNHLY, CDR2 FYNNEI. Trimming shortened V by 2 bases and J by 10 bases, and 15 bases separated the two germline ends.

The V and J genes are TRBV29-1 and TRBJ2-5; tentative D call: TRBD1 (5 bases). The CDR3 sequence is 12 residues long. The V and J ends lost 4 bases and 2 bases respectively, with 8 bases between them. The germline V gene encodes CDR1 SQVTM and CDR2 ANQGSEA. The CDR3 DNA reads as TGCAGCGTTGGACAGCAGCAAGAGACCCAGTACTTC. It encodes CSVGQQQETQYF.

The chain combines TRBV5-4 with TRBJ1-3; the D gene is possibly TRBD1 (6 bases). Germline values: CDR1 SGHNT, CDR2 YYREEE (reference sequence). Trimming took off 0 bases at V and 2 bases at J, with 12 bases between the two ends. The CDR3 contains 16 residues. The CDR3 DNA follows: TGTGCCAGCAGCTTGGGGACGACAGGAACTGGAAACACCATATATTTT. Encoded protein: CASSLGTTGTGNTIYF. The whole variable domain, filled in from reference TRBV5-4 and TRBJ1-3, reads ETGVTQSPTHLIKTRGQQVTLRCSSQSGHNTVSWYQQALGQGPQFIFQYYREEENGRGNFPPRFSGLQFPNYSSELNVNALELDDSALYLCASSLGTTGTGNTIYFGEGSWLTVV.

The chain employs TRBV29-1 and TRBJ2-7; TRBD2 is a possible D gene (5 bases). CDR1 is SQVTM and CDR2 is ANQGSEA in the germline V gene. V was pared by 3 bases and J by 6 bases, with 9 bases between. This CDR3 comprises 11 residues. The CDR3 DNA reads TGCAGCGTTGAGAGGGCAAGCGAGCAGTACTTC. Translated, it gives CSVERASEQYF.

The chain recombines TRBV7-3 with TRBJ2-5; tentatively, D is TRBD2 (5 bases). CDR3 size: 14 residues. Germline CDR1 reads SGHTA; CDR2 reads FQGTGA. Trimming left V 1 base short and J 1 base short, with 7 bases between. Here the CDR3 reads CASSLNGGQETQYF. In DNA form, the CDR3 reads TGTGCCAGCAGCTTAAACGGAGGCCAAGAGACCCAGTACTTC.

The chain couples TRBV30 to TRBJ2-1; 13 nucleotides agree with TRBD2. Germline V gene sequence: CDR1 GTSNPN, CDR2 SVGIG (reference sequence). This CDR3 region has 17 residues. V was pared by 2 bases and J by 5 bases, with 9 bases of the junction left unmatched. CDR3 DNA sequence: TGTGCCTGGAGTCTCGAACTTGGACTAGCGGGGGACAATGAGCAGTTCTTC. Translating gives CAWSLELGLAGDNEQFF.

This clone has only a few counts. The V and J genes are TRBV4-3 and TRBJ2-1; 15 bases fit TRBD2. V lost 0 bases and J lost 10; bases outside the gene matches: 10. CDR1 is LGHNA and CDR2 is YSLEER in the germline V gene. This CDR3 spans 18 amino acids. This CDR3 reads CASSQELPYGTSGGEQFF. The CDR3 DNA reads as TGCGCCAGCAGCCAAGAGTTGCCGTATGGGACTAGCGGGGGGGAGCAGTTCTTC.

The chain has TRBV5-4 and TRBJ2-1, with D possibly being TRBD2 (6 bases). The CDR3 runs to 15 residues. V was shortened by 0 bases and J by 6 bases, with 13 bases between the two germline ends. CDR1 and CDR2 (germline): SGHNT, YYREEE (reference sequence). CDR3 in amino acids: CASSLARGRGNEQFF. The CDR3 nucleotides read TGTGCCAGCAGCTTGGCTAGAGGGCGGGGCAATGAGCAGTTCTTC.

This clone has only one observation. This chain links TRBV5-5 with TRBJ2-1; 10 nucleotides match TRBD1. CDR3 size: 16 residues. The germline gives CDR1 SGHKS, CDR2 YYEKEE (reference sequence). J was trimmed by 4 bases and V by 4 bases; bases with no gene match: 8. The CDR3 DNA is TGTGCCAGCAGCAGGCGACAGGGGGCAGTTTACAATGAGCAGTTCTTC. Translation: CASSRRQGAVYNEQFF.

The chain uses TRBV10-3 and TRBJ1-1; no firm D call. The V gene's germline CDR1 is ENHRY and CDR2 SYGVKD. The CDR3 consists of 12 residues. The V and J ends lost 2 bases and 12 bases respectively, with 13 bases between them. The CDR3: CAISETRRGTFF. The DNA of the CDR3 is TGTGCCATCAGTGAGACGCGTCGGGGTACTTTCTTT.

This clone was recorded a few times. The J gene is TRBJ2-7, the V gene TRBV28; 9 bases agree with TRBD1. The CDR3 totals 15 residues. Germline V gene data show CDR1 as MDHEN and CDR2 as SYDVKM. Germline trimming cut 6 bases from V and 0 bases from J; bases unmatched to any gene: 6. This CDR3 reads CASRVGTGSSYEQYF. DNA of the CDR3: TGTGCCAGCAGAGTAGGGACAGGGAGCTCCTACGAGCAGTACTTC.

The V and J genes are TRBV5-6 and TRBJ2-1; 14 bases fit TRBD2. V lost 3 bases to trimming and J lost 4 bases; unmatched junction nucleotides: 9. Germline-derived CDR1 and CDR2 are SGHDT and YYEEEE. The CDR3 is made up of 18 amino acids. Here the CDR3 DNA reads TGTGCCAGCAGCTCACGACTAGCGGGGGGGCGAGGGTACAATGAGCAGTTCTTC. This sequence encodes CASSSRLAGGRGYNEQFF.

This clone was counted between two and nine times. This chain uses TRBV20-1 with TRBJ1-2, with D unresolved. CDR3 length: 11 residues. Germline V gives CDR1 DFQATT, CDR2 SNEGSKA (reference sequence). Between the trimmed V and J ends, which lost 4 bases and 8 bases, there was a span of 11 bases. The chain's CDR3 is CSAIRLGGYTF. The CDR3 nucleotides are TGCAGTGCTATCAGACTCGGGGGCTACACCTTC.

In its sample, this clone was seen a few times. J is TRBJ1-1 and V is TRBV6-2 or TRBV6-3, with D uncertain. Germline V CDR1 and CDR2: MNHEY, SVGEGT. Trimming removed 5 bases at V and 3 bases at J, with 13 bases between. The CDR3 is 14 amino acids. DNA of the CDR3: TGTGCCAGCAGTACCCCCCTCGCGGACACTGAAGCTTTCTTT. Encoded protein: CASSTPLADTEAFF.

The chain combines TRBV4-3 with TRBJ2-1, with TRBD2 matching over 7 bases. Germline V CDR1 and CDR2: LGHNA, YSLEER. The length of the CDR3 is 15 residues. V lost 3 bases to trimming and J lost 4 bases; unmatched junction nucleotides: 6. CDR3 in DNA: TGCGCCAGCAGCCAGGGGACTACCAATTACAATGAGCAGTTCTTC. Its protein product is CASSQGTTNYNEQFF.

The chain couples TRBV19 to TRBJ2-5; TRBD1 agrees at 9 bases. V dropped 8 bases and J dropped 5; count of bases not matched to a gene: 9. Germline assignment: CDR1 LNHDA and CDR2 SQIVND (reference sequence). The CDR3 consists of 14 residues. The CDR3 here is CASSKQGARETQYF. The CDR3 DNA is TGTGCCAGTTCCAAACAGGGGGCTCGTGAGACCCAGTACTTC.

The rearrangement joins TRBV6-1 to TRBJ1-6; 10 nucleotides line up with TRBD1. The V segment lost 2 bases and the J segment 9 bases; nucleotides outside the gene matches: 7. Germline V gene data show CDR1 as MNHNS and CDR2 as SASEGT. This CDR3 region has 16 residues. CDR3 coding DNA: TGTGCCAGCAGTGAATTAGCTAGACAGGGGGCTTCACCCCTCCACTTT. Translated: CASSELARQGASPLHF.

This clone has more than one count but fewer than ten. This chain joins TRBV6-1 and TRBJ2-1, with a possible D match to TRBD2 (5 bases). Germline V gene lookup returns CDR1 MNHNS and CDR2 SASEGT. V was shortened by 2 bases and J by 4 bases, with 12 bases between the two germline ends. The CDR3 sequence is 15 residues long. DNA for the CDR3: TGTGCCAGCAGTGAACTGAGCGGAGAGTACAATGAGCAGTTCTTC. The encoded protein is CASSELSGEYNEQFF.

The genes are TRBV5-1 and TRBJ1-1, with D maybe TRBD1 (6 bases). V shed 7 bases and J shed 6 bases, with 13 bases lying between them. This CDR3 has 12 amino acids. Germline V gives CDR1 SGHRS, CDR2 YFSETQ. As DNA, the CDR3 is TGCGCCAGCGGGGACAATTCTCCTGAAGCTTTCTTT. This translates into CASGDNSPEAFF.

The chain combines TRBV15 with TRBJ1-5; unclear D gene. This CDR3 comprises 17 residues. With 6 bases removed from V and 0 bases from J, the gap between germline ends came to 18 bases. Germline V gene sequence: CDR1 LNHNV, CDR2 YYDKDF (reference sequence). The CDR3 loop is CATRTGSLLYSNQPQHF. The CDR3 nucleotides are TGTGCCACCAGGACGGGGTCCCTCCTTTATAGCAATCAGCCCCAGCATTTT.